The 26 T cell receptor beta chains below were found in one sample sequenced in a study of blood T cell repertoires in COVID-19. Sequencing was performed with immunoSEQ multiplex PCR; in TCRdb, only in-frame clones are kept and a portion is missing. The sample consists of roughly 260,000 clones, about 87% of them appearing once. Sequenced: peripheral blood. Every receptor here comes from a man aged 55-75 years who had recovered from COVID-19.

The genes are TRBV2 and TRBJ2-2; D gene ambiguous. V shed 4 bases and J shed 3 bases, with 6 bases lying between them. The CDR3 is 13 residues long. From germline, CDR1 is SNHLY and CDR2 FYNNEI. Here the CDR3 reads CASSVKHTGELFF. The CDR3, as DNA: TGTGCCAGCAGTGTTAAGCACACCGGGGAGCTGTTTTTT. Combining the CDR3 with reference TRBV2 and TRBJ2-2 gives the whole variable domain EPEVTQTPSHQVTQMGQEVILRCVPISNHLYFYWYRQILGQKVEFLVSFYNNEISEKSEIFDDQFSVERPDGSNFTLKIRSTKLEDSAMYFCASSVKHTGELFFGEGSRLTVL.

V usage is TRBV7-9 and J usage is TRBJ2-3, with TRBD2 identical over 8 bases. CDR3 size: 17 residues. Germline CDR1 SEHNR, CDR2 FQNEAQ (reference sequence). V lost 5 bases and J lost 2; bases outside the gene matches: 12. CDR3 sequence reads: CASSNSKLAAPTDTQYF. Here the CDR3 DNA reads TGTGCCAGCAGCAACTCGAAACTAGCGGCCCCCACAGATACGCAGTATTTT.

V gene TRBV7-2 combines with J gene TRBJ1-2, with TRBD1 as a possible D gene (6 bases). CDR1 SGHTA and CDR2 FQGNSA come from the germline V gene. The CDR3 has 16 residues. V dropped 5 bases and J dropped 4 bases, with 20 bases sitting between them. This chain's CDR3 is CASSPTRDRTSYGYTF. In DNA form, the CDR3 reads TGTGCCAGCAGCCCAACGAGAGACAGGACATCCTATGGCTACACCTTC. The full variable domain, rest sourced from reference TRBV7-2 and TRBJ1-2, is GAGVSQSPSNKVTEKGKDVELRCDPISGHTALYWYRQSLGQGLEFLIYFQGNSAPDKSGLPSDRFSAERTGGSVSTLTIQRTQQEDSAVYLCASSPTRDRTSYGYTFGSGTRLTVV.

In DNA form, the CDR3 reads TGTGCCAGCAGTACGGACAGGGGATGGATTCAGTACTTC. The encoded protein is CASSTDRGWIQYF. The genes are TRBV6-2 or TRBV6-3 and TRBJ2-4, with 9 nucleotides matching TRBD1. Germline trimming cut 5 bases from V and 10 bases from J; bases unmatched to any gene: 6. Germline loops: CDR1 MNHEY, CDR2 SVGEGT. The CDR3 is 13 amino acids.

V gene TRBV25-1 combines with J gene TRBJ2-3; TRBD2 is a possible D gene (5 bases). Deletions cut 4 bases from V and 0 bases from J, with 8 bases between. The V gene's germline CDR1 is MGHDK and CDR2 SYGVNS. This CDR3 region has 14 residues. The CDR3 protein is CASSGWTSTDTQYF. CDR3 DNA: TGTGCCAGCAGTGGATGGACTAGCACAGATACGCAGTATTTT.

V is TRBV6-2 or TRBV6-3 and J is TRBJ1-1; D gene ambiguous. From germline, CDR1 is MNHEY and CDR2 SVGEGT. V shed 1 base and J shed 2 bases, with 8 bases lying between them. CDR3 size: 14 residues. The CDR3: CASSYWQVNTEAFF. Here the CDR3 DNA reads TGTGCCAGCAGTTACTGGCAGGTTAACACTGAAGCTTTCTTT.

The chain uses TRBV5-5 and TRBJ2-7; TRBD1 matches at 7 bases. Germline loops: CDR1 SGHKS, CDR2 YYEKEE (reference sequence). With V trimmed by 4 bases and J by 3 bases, 7 bases remained unmatched. This CDR3 spans 14 amino acids. The CDR3 DNA reads TGTGCCAGCAGCGGGGACAGTTTAATCTACGAGCAGTACTTC. It yields the protein CASSGDSLIYEQYF.

V gene TRBV9 combines with J gene TRBJ2-5; 8 bases align to TRBD2. This CDR3 is built from 16 residues. V lost 3 bases, J lost 2 bases, and 9 bases stayed unmatched. CDR1 and CDR2 from the germline V gene are SGDLS and YYNGEE. Here the CDR3 DNA reads TGTGCCAGCAGCGAAAATAGCGGGGTCATACAAGAGACCCAGTACTTC. Encoded protein: CASSENSGVIQETQYF.

The gene calls are TRBV3-1 (or the pseudogene TRBV3-2) and TRBJ1-1; the D gene is possibly TRBD1 (6 bases). Germline values: CDR1 LGHDT, CDR2 YNNKEL (reference sequence). V lost 4 bases to trimming and J lost 5 bases, with 17 bases between them. CDR3 size: 15 residues. The CDR3 loop is CASSPLPTGRTEAFF. For the CDR3, the DNA is TGTGCCAGCAGCCCCCTACCGACAGGTAGGACTGAAGCTTTCTTT.

This chain connects TRBV7-3 to TRBJ2-3; 11 bases line up with TRBD2. Per the germline V gene, CDR1 is SGHTA and CDR2 is FQGTGA. Trimming at V came to 4 bases and at J to 0 bases, leaving 12 bases not matched to a gene. The CDR3 loop spans 19 amino acids. The CDR3, as DNA: TGTGCCAGCAGCTCACCCTATAGACTAGCGGGGCTCAGCACAGATACGCAGTATTTT. This gives the protein CASSSPYRLAGLSTDTQYF.

In this sample, this clone turned up a few times. The chain is built from TRBV2 and TRBJ1-1; unclear D gene. CDR3 length: 14 residues. Trimming took 2 bases from V and 0 from J, leaving 7 bases between them. CDR1 is SNHLY and CDR2 is FYNNEI in the germline V gene. The CDR3 loop is CASSERSVNTEAFF. The CDR3 DNA sequence: TGTGCCAGCAGTGAACGCAGCGTGAACACTGAAGCTTTCTTT.

The chain uses TRBV5-1 and TRBJ1-3; tentatively, D is TRBD1 (6 bases). Germline lookup yields CDR1 SGHRS and CDR2 YFSETQ. The CDR3 is made up of 17 amino acids. Trimming took off 4 bases at V and 4 bases at J, with 21 bases between the two ends. CDR3 sequence reads: CASSRGQIPSSGNTIYF. CDR3 nucleotides: TGCGCCAGCAGCCGTGGACAGATCCCAAGCTCCGGAAACACCATATATTTT.

The rearrangement links TRBV19 to TRBJ1-6, with 9 bases identical to TRBD1. There are 13 residues in the CDR3. Germline V gives CDR1 LNHDA, CDR2 SQIVND (reference sequence). The ends lost 8 bases at V and 10 bases at J; junction bases unmatched: 6. The CDR3 loop reads CASVRDRDSPLHF. The CDR3 coding sequence is TGTGCCAGTGTCCGGGACAGGGACTCACCCCTCCACTTT.

In its sample, this clone is medium-sized. The gene calls are TRBV11-2 and TRBJ2-7, with D tentatively TRBD1 (5 bases). Per germline, CDR1 SGHAT and CDR2 FQNNGV. The V end was cut by 0 bases, the J end by 2 bases, with 11 bases between. This CDR3 spans 15 amino acids. For the CDR3, the DNA is TGTGCCAGCAGCTTAGATACAGGAGCACCCTACGAGCAGTACTTC. Encoded protein: CASSLDTGAPYEQYF.

The chain is built from TRBV27 and TRBJ2-5; a possible D gene is TRBD2 (6 bases). The CDR3 loop spans 13 amino acids. Germline-derived CDR1 and CDR2 are MNHEY and SMNVEV (reference sequence). V gave up 7 bases and J gave up 7 bases, with 16 bases separating them. This CDR3 is CASISSGRGTQYF. The CDR3 nucleotides read TGTGCCAGCATAAGTAGCGGACGGGGGACCCAGTACTTC.

The chain recombines TRBV6-5 with TRBJ2-1, with TRBD1 matching over 7 bases. Germline trimming cut 5 bases from V and 5 bases from J; bases unmatched to any gene: 3. Germline V gene data show CDR1 as MNHEY and CDR2 as SVGAGI. The CDR3 is 13 residues long. The CDR3 here is CASSPTGDNEQFF. The CDR3 region has the DNA TGTGCCAGCAGTCCCACAGGGGACAATGAGCAGTTCTTC.

V usage is TRBV25-1 and J usage is TRBJ1-4, with TRBD1 as a possible D gene (6 bases). Trimming shortened V by 4 bases and J by 3 bases, and 15 bases separated the two germline ends. Germline V lookup: CDR1 MGHDK, CDR2 SYGVNS. There are 16 residues in the CDR3. CDR3 region: CASSGSRGRPNEKLFF. Here the CDR3 DNA reads TGTGCCAGCAGTGGATCCAGGGGACGGCCTAATGAAAAACTGTTTTTT.

This rearrangement joins TRBV19 to TRBJ2-2, with 15 positions matching TRBD2. The CDR3 consists of 17 residues. Germline lookup yields CDR1 LNHDA and CDR2 SQIVND (reference sequence). V lost 5 bases, J lost 7 bases, and 8 bases stayed unmatched. Here the CDR3 DNA reads TGTGCCAGTAGTTCTGGACTAGCGGGGGGGCCTCACGGGGAGCTGTTTTTT. As protein: CASSSGLAGGPHGELFF.

The V call is TRBV7-3, the J call TRBJ2-1; 10 nucleotides line up with TRBD2. V lost 2 bases and J lost 4; bases outside the gene matches: 2. Germline CDR1 reads SGHTA; CDR2 reads FQGTGA. The CDR3 runs to 15 residues. This chain's CDR3 is CASSLLAGEYNEQFF. As DNA, the CDR3 is TGTGCCAGCAGCTTACTAGCGGGGGAATACAATGAGCAGTTCTTC.

The chain recombines TRBV5-1 with TRBJ2-1; D not resolved. V was shortened by 1 base and J by 5 bases, with 16 bases between the two germline ends. Germline lookup yields CDR1 SGHRS and CDR2 YFSETQ. The CDR3 loop spans 16 amino acids. The CDR3, as DNA: TGCGCCAGCAGCTTGTCAGGTAAAAATAGAGACAATGAGCAGTTCTTC. Protein sequence: CASSLSGKNRDNEQFF.

V is TRBV27 and J is TRBJ1-6; D is perhaps TRBD1 (6 bases). In germline, CDR1 is MNHEY, CDR2 SMNVEV (reference sequence). The CDR3 is made up of 15 amino acids. V was pared by 7 bases and J by 9 bases, with 19 bases between. The CDR3 bases are TGTGCCAGCACCATAACAGGGCCACGGAGTTCACCCCTCCACTTT. This sequence encodes CASTITGPRSSPLHF.

The chain links TRBV12-3 or TRBV12-4 to TRBJ2-5, with a weak D call TRBD2 (5 bases). The CDR3 length is 13 residues. V was pared by 3 bases and J by 5 bases, with 10 bases between. CDR3 protein: CASSFTRGETQYF. The CDR3 bases are TGTGCCAGCAGTTTTACTAGAGGCGAGACCCAGTACTTC.

This rearrangement joins TRBV20-1 to TRBJ2-1; D perhaps matches TRBD2 (5 bases). Trimming pared 3 bases from V and 0 bases from J, leaving 15 bases between. The CDR3 is made up of 16 amino acids. Per germline, CDR1 DFQATT and CDR2 SNEGSKA (reference sequence). CDR3: CSASPRGSSSYNEQFF. For the CDR3, the DNA is TGCAGTGCTAGTCCCCGGGGATCCAGCTCCTACAATGAGCAGTTCTTC.

In this sample, this clone turned up once. The V and J genes are TRBV27 and TRBJ2-1; TRBD2 matches 8 bases. This CDR3 is 14 amino acids long. J lost 0 bases, V lost 6 bases, and 1 base had no gene match. Germline lookup yields CDR1 MNHEY and CDR2 SMNVEV (reference sequence). CDR3: CASSGTSSYNEQFF. CDR3 bases: TGTGCCAGCAGCGGGACTAGCTCCTACAATGAGCAGTTCTTC.

For this clone: Germline is not matched at one junction end, which may reflect a read error. The V call is TRBV7-3, the J call TRBJ2-7; TRBD2 might be the D (5 bases). The germline gives CDR1 SGHTA, CDR2 FQGTGA. The CDR3 totals 14 residues. This CDR3 is CASSLVSGSSEQYF. For the CDR3, the DNA is TGTGCCAGCAGCTTAGTTTCGGGGTCCTCCGAGCAGTACTTC.

The V gene is TRBV14, the J gene TRBJ2-3; unclear D gene. V was trimmed by 1 base and J by 4 bases, leaving 9 bases between them. CDR1 and CDR2 (germline): SGHDN, FVKESK. CDR3 length: 14 residues. This CDR3 is CASSQGVWPDTQYF. The CDR3 DNA follows: TGTGCCAGCAGCCAAGGTGTCTGGCCAGATACGCAGTATTTT.